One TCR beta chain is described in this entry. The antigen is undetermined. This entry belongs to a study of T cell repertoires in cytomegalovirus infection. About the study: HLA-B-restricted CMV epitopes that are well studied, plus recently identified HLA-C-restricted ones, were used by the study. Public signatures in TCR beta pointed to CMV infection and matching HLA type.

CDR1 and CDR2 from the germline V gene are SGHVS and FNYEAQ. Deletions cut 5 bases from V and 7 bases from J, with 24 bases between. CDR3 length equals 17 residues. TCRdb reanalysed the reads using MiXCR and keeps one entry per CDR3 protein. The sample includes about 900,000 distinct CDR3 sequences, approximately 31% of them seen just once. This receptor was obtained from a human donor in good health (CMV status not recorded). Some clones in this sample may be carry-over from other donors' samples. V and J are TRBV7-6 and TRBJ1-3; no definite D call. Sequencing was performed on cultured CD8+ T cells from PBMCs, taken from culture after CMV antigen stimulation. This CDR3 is CASSLPLPDNPINTIYF. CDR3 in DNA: TGTGCCAGCAGCCTACCACTTCCTGACAACCCCATTAACACCATATATTTT.